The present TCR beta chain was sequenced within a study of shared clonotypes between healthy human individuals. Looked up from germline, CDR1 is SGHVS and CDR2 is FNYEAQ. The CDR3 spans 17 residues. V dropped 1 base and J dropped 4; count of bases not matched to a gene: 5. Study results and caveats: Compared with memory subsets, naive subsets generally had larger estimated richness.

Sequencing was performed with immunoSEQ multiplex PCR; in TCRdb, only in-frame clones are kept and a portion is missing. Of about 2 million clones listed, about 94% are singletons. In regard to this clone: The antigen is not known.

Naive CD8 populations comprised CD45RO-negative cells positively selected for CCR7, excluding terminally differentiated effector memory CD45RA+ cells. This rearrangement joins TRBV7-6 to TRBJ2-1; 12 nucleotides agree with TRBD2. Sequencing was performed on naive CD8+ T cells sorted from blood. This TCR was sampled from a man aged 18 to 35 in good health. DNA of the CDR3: TGTGCCAGCAGCTTAGAGGCTAGCGGGAGGGCGTACAATGAGCAGTTCTTC. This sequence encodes CASSLEASGRAYNEQFF.